Each of the 9 T cell receptor beta chains below was sequenced from the same sample in a study of CD8 T cells in Susac syndrome (dated by TCRdb to about 2019). Library prep was done by the immunoSEQ multiplex PCR assay. RNA was extracted with the RNeasy kit and about 0.5 to 1 ug was reverse transcribed using random hexamers. TCRdb reworked the public reads: Q25 trimming with fastp, MiXCR clone assembly, productive beta chains retained. CDR3 protein sequences are deduplicated, and each keeps its most common genes and DNA. The sample yields about 180,000 distinct CDR3 sequences; roughly 95% were counted once. About 0.093% of the sample is held by the ten biggest clonotypes. The sequenced sample consisted of CD4+ T cells from PBMCs. Source of these receptors: a human donor with multiple sclerosis.

CDR3 bases: TGCAGCGGCACAGGGGACCCCTCCACTACTAACTATGGCTACACCTTC. Amino acid sequence: CSGTGDPSTTNYGYTF. The chain combines TRBV29-1 with TRBJ1-2; 7 nucleotides agree with TRBD1. The CDR3 totals 16 residues. V dropped 7 bases and J dropped 0; count of bases not matched to a gene: 14. Germline V gene sequence: CDR1 SQVTM, CDR2 ANQGSEA. Together with reference TRBV29-1 and TRBJ1-2, the CDR3 gives the full variable domain: SAVISQKPSRDICQRGTSLTIQCQVDSQVTMMFWYRQQPGQSLTLIATANQGSEATYESGFVIDKFPISRPNLTFSTLTVSNMSPEDSSIYLCSGTGDPSTTNYGYTFGSGTRLTVV.

The sample holds a few counts of this clonotype. The chain carries TRBV29-1 and TRBJ2-5, with D possibly matching TRBD2 (5 bases). This CDR3 contains 12 residues. The V gene's germline CDR1 is SQVTM and CDR2 ANQGSEA. The V gene lost 5 bases and the J gene lost 5 bases, with 12 bases spanning the gap. CDR3 in amino acids: CSVLAGGETQYF. In DNA form, the CDR3 reads TGCAGCGTTTTGGCCGGCGGGGAGACCCAGTACTTC.

This clonotype was seen once. CDR3 DNA: TGTGCCAGCAGCCCAACAGAGAGTCCCTACAATGAGCAGTTCTTC. Encoded protein: CASSPTESPYNEQFF. The V and J genes are TRBV3-1 and TRBJ2-1; no definite D call. CDR1 and CDR2 (germline): LGHDT, YNNKEL (reference sequence). The CDR3 is made up of 15 amino acids. V was pared by 4 bases and J by 2 bases, with 12 bases between.

The chain employs TRBV30 and TRBJ2-3, with D possibly matching TRBD2 (6 bases). CDR1 GTSNPN and CDR2 SVGIG come from the germline V gene (reference sequence). The CDR3 sequence is 13 residues long. The V gene lost 5 bases and the J gene lost 0 bases, with 9 bases spanning the gap. CDR3 in amino acids: CAWRGTSTDTQYF. CDR3 bases: TGTGCCTGGCGGGGGACTAGCACAGATACGCAGTATTTT.

The chain links TRBV20-1 to TRBJ1-1, with D tentatively TRBD1 (5 bases). Trimming cost V 0 bases and J 0 bases, with 11 bases left between them. This CDR3 is 15 amino acids long. The germline V gene has CDR1 DFQATT and CDR2 SNEGSKA (reference sequence). The CDR3 bases are TGCAGTGCTAGAGATGTGGGGACCTTGAACACTGAAGCTTTCTTT. The encoded protein is CSARDVGTLNTEAFF.

The chain employs TRBV3-1 and TRBJ2-5; 9 nucleotides align to TRBD2. The CDR3 length is 16 residues. Germline CDR1 and CDR2: LGHDT and YNNKEL (reference sequence). V was pared by 0 bases and J by 5 bases, with 7 bases of the junction left unmatched. As DNA, the CDR3 is TGTGCCAGCAGCCAAGATCGGGCTAGCGGGGCGGAGACCCAGTACTTC. This codes for CASSQDRASGAETQYF.

V usage is TRBV28 and J usage is TRBJ1-1, with 7 positions matching TRBD1. V dropped 4 bases and J dropped 0; count of bases not matched to a gene: 2. Germline V gene data show CDR1 as MDHEN and CDR2 as SYDVKM. The CDR3 extends over 14 amino acids. CDR3 sequence (DNA): TGTGCCAGCAGTTGGGACAGCTTGAACACTGAAGCTTTCTTT. It translates to CASSWDSLNTEAFF.

The rearrangement joins TRBV9 to TRBJ1-4; D is possibly TRBD1 (6 bases). CDR3 length: 16 residues. Germline V CDR1 and CDR2: SGDLS, YYNGEE. Trimming stripped 4 bases from V and 4 bases from J, with 17 bases between. In nucleotides, the CDR3 is TGTGCCAGCAGCCCCCAGGGGTTGGGGTTTAATGAAAAACTGTTTTTT. Its protein is CASSPQGLGFNEKLFF. The full variable domain, in which reference TRBV9 and TRBJ1-4 provide the parts outside the CDR3, is DSGVTQTPKHLITATGQRVTLRCSPRSGDLSVYWYQQSLDQGLQFLIQYYNGEERAKGNILERFSAQQFPDLHSELNLSSLELGDSALYFCASSPQGLGFNEKLFFGSGTQLSVL.

This chain uses TRBV5-1 with TRBJ2-2, with D uncertain. The V and J ends lost 3 bases and 12 bases respectively, with 9 bases between them. The CDR3 covers 11 residues. Germline V gene lookup returns CDR1 SGHRS and CDR2 YFSETQ. DNA of the CDR3: TGCGCCAGCAGCTGGAACGAGAAGCTGTTTTTT. It encodes CASSWNEKLFF.